The clone carrying this T cell receptor beta chain was counted ten times or more. As yet, its antigen is unknown. This record belongs to a study of T cells in Graves' hyperthyroidism and ophthalmopathy. At the level of the study: Peripheral blood sampling occurred at initial diagnosis, before any treatment. Study-level results: Appearing also in blood were most of the thyroid clonotypes expanded above 0.001.

Exclusion criteria comprised uncontrolled infection, other autoimmune disease, pregnancy or lactation. PBMCs were sourced from more than 9 ml fresh peripheral blood. The ends were cut back, 1 base at V and 6 bases at J, with 13 bases in the middle. CDR3 length: 16 amino acids. CDR1 and CDR2 from the germline V gene are SGHVS and FQNEAQ. It was RNA transcripts that yielded the amplified TCR beta CDR3 regions. HTBI primers were the set used in a first-round RT-PCR of the TCR CDR3. TCRdb analysed the multiplex PCR reads with MiXCR anew, one entry per CDR3 protein. This sample yields about 380,000 distinct CDR3 sequences, of which around a sixth are seen a single time; 35% to 50% belongs to the top ten.

The sample comprised blood. The genes are TRBV7-8 and TRBJ1-6; TRBD1 might be the D (6 bases). This sequence originates from a man younger than 35 with Graves' ophthalmopathy. In DNA, the CDR3 is TGTGCCAGCAGCTTAGATTGGGGGGCGGGTAATTCACCCCTCCACTTT. Its protein product is CASSLDWGAGNSPLHF.